This T cell receptor (beta chain) was documented in a study of monozygotic twins with inflammatory bowel disease. Study results and limitations: People with IBD had fewer clonotypes in common with others than healthy twins did, especially with disease activity.

Worth noting for this clonotype: Its antigen is unidentified.

The CDR3 runs to 13 residues. Germline V gene data show CDR1 as SEHNR and CDR2 as FQNEAQ (reference sequence). Per individual sample, eight separate reactions were used to make cDNA. Following a re-call of the 5' RACE reads, TCRdb has one entry per CDR3 protein and lacks DNA. In all, the sample yields approximately 100,000 distinct CDR3 sequences. Sequencing input: blood. This sequence originates from a human donor with ulcerative colitis or Crohn's disease, or a healthy co-twin of an affected twin (not recorded which). The gene calls are TRBV7-9 and TRBJ1-1. CDR3 in amino acids: CASSFSVNTEAFF.